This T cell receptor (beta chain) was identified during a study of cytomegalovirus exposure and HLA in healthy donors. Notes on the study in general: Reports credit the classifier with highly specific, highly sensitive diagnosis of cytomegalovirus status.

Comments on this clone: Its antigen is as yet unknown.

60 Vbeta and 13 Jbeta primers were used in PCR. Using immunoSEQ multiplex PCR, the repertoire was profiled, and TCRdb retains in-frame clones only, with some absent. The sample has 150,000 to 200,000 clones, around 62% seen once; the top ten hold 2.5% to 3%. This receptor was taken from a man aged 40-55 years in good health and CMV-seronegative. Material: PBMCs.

The CDR3 loop is CASSQDRGFRDEQFF. Written as DNA, the CDR3 is TGCGCCAGCAGCCAAGACAGGGGGTTCAGGGATGAGCAGTTCTTC. The V call is TRBV4-1, the J call TRBJ2-1; 7 nucleotides agree with TRBD1. Germline V gives CDR1 MGHRA, CDR2 YSYEKL. The V segment lost 0 bases and the J segment 8 bases; nucleotides outside the gene matches: 7. CDR3 size: 15 residues.